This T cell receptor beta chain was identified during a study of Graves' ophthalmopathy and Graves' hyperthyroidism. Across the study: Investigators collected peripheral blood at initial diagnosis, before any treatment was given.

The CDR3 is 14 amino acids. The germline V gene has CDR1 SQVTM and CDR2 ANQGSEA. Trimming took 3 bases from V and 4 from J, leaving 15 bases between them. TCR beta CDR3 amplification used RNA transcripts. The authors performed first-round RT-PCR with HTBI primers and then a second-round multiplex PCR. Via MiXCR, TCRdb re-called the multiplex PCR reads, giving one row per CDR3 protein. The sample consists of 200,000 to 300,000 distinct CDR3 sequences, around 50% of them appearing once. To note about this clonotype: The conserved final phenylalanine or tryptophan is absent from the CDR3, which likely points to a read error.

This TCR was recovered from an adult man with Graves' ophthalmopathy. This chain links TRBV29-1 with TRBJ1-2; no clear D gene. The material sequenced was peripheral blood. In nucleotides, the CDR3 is TGCAGCGTTGAGGACGGAAGGAAGGTCTATGGCTACACCCTC. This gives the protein CSVEDGRKVYGYTL.